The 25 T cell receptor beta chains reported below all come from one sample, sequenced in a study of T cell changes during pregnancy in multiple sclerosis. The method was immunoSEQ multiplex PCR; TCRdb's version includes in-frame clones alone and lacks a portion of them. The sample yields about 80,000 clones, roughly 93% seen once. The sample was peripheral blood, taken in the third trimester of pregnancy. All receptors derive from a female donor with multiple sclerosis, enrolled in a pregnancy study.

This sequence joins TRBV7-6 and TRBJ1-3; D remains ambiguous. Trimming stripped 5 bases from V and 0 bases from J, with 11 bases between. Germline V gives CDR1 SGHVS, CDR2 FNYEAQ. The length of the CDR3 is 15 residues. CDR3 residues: CASSPTASSGNTIYF. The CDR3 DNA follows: TGTGCCAGCAGCCCTACGGCTAGCTCTGGAAACACCATATATTTT.

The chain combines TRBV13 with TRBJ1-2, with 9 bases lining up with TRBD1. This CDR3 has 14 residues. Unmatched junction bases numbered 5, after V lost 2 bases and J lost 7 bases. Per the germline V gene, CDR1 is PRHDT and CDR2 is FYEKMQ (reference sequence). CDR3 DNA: TGTGCCAGCAGCTTACTACAGGGGGCGGGTGGCTACACCTTC. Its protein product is CASSLLQGAGGYTF.

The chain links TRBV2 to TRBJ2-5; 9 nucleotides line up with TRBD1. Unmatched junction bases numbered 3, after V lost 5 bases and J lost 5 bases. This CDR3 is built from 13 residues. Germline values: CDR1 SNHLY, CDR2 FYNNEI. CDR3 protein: CASSQDRGETQYF. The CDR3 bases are TGTGCCAGCAGTCAAGACAGGGGGGAGACCCAGTACTTC. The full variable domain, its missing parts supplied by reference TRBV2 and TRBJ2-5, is EPEVTQTPSHQVTQMGQEVILRCVPISNHLYFYWYRQILGQKVEFLVSFYNNEISEKSEIFDDQFSVERPDGSNFTLKIRSTKLEDSAMYFCASSQDRGETQYFGPGTRLLVL.

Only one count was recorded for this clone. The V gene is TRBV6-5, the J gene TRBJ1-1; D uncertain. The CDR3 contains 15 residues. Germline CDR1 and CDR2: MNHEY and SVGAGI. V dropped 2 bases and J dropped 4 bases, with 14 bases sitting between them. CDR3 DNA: TGTGCCAGCAGTTACAGACCTTACGGGGTCACTGAAGCTTTCTTT. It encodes CASSYRPYGVTEAFF.

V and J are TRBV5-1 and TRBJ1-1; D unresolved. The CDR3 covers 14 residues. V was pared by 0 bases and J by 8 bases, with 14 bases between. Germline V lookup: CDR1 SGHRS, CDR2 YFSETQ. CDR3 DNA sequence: TGCGCCAGCAGCTTGGGTGGAGGTGTGGGAGAAGCTTTCTTT. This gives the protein CASSLGGGVGEAFF.

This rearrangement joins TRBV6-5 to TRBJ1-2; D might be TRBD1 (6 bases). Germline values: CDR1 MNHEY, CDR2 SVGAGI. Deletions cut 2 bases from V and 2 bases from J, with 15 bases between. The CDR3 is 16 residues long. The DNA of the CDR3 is TGTGCCAGCAGTTACGTCCTGGGGGCAGGGAACTATGGCTACACCTTC. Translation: CASSYVLGAGNYGYTF.

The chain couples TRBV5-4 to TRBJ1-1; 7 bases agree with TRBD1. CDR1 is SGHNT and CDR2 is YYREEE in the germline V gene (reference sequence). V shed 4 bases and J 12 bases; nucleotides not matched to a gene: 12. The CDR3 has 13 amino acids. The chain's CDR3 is CASSQDTEGASFF. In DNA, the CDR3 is TGTGCCAGCAGCCAGGATACGGAGGGGGCATCTTTCTTT. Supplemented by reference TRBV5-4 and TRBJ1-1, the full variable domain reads ETGVTQSPTHLIKTRGQQVTLRCSSQSGHNTVSWYQQALGQGPQFIFQYYREEENGRGNFPPRFSGLQFPNYSSELNVNALELDDSALYLCASSQDTEGASFFGQGTRLTVV.

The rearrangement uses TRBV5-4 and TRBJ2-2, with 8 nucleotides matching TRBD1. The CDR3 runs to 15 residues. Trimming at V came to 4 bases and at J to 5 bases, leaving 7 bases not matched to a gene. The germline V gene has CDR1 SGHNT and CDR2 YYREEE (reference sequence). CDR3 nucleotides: TGTGCCAGCAGCCGTTGGACAGGGAGTACCGGGGAGCTGTTTTTT. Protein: CASSRWTGSTGELFF.

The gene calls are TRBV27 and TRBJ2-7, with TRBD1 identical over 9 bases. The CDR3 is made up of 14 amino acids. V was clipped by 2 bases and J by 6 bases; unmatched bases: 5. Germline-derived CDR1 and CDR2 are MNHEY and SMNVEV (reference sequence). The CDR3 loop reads CASSLRDRVGEQYF. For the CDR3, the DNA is TGTGCCAGCAGTTTACGGGACAGGGTTGGCGAGCAGTACTTC.

CDR3 in amino acids: CASGKTGGNEKLFF. The CDR3, as DNA: TGTGCCAGCGGCAAGACAGGGGGAAATGAAAAACTGTTTTTT. This chain uses TRBV7-9 with TRBJ1-4, with TRBD1 matching 9 bases. Germline V gene data show CDR1 as SEHNR and CDR2 as FQNEAQ (reference sequence). The trim removed 8 bases at V and 5 bases at J, leaving 6 bases unmatched. CDR3 length equals 14 residues.

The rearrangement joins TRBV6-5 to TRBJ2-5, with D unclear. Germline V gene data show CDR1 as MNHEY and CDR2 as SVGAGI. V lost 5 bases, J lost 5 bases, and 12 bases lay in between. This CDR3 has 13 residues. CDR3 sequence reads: CASSINRVETQYF. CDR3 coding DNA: TGTGCCAGCAGTATTAATCGGGTGGAGACCCAGTACTTC.

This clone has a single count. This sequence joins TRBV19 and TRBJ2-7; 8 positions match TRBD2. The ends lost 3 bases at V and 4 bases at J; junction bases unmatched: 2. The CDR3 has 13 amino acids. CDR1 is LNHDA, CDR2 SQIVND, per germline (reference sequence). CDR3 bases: TGTGCCAGTAGTATGACGGGGGGGTACGAGCAGTACTTC. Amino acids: CASSMTGGYEQYF.

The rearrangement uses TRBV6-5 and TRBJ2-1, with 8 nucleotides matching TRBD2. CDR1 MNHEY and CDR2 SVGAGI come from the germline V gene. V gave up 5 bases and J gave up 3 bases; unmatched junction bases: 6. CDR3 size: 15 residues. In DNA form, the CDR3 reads TGTGCCAGCAGTCCAGCCGCGGGGGGCTACAATGAGCAGTTCTTC. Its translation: CASSPAAGGYNEQFF.

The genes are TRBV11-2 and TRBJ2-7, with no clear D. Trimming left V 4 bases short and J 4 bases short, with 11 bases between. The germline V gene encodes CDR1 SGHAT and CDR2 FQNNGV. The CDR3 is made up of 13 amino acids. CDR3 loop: CASSSAPSYEQYF. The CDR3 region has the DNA TGTGCCAGCAGCTCCGCCCCCAGTTACGAGCAGTACTTC.

CDR3 residues: CASSTSGGARDTQYF. The CDR3 nucleotides read TGTGCCAGCAGCACTAGCGGGGGGGCCCGCGATACGCAGTATTTT. The chain links TRBV7-3 to TRBJ2-3, with 13 bases aligning to TRBD2. The germline gives CDR1 SGHTA, CDR2 FQGTGA. The J segment lost 6 bases and the V segment lost 5 bases, leaving 5 bases of the junction unmatched. The CDR3 totals 15 residues.

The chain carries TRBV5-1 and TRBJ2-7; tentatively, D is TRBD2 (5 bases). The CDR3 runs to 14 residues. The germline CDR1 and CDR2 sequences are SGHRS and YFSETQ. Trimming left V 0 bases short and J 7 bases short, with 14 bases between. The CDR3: CASSLGTGMGEQYF. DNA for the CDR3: TGCGCCAGCAGCTTGGGGACTGGGATGGGGGAGCAGTACTTC.

CDR3 in amino acids: CASSVVAGGSEQFF. CDR3 DNA sequence: TGTGCCAGCAGCGTAGTAGCGGGGGGGTCTGAGCAGTTCTTC. V is TRBV9 and J is TRBJ2-1; 11 nucleotides agree with TRBD2. V gave up 0 bases and J gave up 9 bases; unmatched junction bases: 2. This CDR3 spans 14 amino acids. The germline CDR1 and CDR2 sequences are SGDLS and YYNGEE.

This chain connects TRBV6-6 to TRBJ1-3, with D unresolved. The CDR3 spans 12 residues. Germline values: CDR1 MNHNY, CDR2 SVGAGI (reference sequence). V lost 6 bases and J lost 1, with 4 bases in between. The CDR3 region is CASRSSGNTIYF. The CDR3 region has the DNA TGTGCCAGCAGGAGTTCTGGAAACACCATATATTTT.

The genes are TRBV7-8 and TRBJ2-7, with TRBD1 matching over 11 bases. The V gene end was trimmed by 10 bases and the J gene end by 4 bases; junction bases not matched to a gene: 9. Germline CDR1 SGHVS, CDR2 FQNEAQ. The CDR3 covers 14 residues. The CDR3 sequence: CATNRDRGIYEQYF. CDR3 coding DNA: TGTGCCACAAACCGGGACAGGGGGATTTACGAGCAGTACTTC.

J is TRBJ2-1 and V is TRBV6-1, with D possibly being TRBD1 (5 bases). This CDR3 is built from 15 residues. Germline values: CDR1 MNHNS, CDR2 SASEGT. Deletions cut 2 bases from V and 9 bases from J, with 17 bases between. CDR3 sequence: CASSERGVRVPEQFF. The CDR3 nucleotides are TGTGCCAGCAGTGAAAGGGGTGTCAGGGTCCCTGAGCAGTTCTTC.

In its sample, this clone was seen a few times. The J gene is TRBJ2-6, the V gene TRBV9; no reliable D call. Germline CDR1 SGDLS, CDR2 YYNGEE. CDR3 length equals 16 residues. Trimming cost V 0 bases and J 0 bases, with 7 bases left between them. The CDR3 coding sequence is TGTGCCAGCAGCGTAGACTCGGGCTCTGGGGCCAACGTCCTGACTTTC. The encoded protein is CASSVDSGSGANVLTF.

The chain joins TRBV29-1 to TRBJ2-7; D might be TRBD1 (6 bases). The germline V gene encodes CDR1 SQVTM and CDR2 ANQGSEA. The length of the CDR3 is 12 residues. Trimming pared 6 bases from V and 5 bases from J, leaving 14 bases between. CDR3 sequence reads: CSVEQGSHEQYF. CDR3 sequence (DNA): TGCAGCGTAGAACAGGGTTCCCACGAGCAGTACTTC.

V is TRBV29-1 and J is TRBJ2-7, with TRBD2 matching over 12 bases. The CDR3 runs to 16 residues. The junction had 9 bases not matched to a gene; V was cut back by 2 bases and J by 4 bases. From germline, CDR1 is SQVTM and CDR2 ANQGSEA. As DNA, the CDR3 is TGCAGCGTTGAAAGTACTAGCGGGGGGAGCGTTTACGAGCAGTACTTC. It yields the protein CSVESTSGGSVYEQYF.

The CDR3 sequence is CASSLPGTGSYEQYF. The CDR3 region has the DNA TGTGCCAGCAGCCTACCTGGGACAGGGTCCTACGAGCAGTACTTC. The chain uses TRBV5-4 and TRBJ2-7, with 9 bases matching TRBD1. The CDR3 consists of 15 residues. Germline CDR1 is SGHNT and CDR2 is YYREEE (reference sequence). V shed 4 bases, J shed 1 base, and the junction held 6 bases outside the gene matches. The full variable domain, in which reference TRBV5-4 and TRBJ2-7 provide the parts outside the CDR3, is ETGVTQSPTHLIKTRGQQVTLRCSSQSGHNTVSWYQQALGQGPQFIFQYYREEENGRGNFPPRFSGLQFPNYSSELNVNALELDDSALYLCASSLPGTGSYEQYFGPGTRLTVT.

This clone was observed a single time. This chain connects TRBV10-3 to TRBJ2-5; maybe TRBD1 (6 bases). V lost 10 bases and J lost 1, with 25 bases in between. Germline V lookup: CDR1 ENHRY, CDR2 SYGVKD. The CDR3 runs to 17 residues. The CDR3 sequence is CATKGTQERSTQETQYF. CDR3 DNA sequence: TGTGCCACCAAAGGGACACAAGAGAGGTCTACCCAAGAGACCCAGTACTTC.